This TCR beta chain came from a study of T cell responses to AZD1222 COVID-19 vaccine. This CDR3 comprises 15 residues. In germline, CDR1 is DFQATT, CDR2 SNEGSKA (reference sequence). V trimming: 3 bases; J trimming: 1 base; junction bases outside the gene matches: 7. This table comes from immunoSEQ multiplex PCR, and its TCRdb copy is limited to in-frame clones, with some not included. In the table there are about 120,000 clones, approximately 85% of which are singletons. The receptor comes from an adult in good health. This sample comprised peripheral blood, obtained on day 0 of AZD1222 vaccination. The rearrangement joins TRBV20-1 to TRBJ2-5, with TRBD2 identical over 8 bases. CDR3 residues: CSASIAGPAQETQYF. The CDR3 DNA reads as TGCAGTGCTAGTATAGCGGGGCCAGCCCAAGAGACCCAGTACTTC.